This T cell receptor beta chain is drawn from a study of human T cells and chemical hapten exposure. Study summary: While the approximately 24-week study was under way, patients received diphenylcyclopropenone on the scalp every week.

Specified time point: patch test 1, 2 weeks after DPC sensitization. Regarding treatment: therapeutic diphenylcyclopropenone sensitization with weekly scalp DPC. Germline V gene data show CDR1 as SGHKS and CDR2 as YYEKEE (reference sequence). The CDR3 contains 15 residues. V was trimmed by 7 bases and J by 1 base, leaving 12 bases between them. Using its own MiXCR run on the RACE reads, TCRdb lists one record per CDR3 protein. The sample consists of more than 70,000 distinct CDR3 sequences, approximately 12% of them appearing once. There are many counts of this clonotype. Sequenced here: whole blood, sampled in connection with sensitization to the hapten diphenylcyclopropenone (DPC). The receptor's source is a woman aged 55-69 years with alopecia areata. Some clones in this sample may be carry-over from other donors' samples. The V and J genes are TRBV5-5 and TRBJ2-6, with D perhaps given as TRBD1 or TRBD2 (5 bases each). The CDR3 is CASVRGASGANVLTF. The DNA for the CDR3 is TGTGCCAGCGTCCGGGGCGCGTCTGGGGCCAACGTCCTGACTTTC. The whole variable domain, remainder taken from reference TRBV5-5 and TRBJ2-6, is DAGVTQSPTHLIKTRGQQVTLRCSPISGHKSVSWYQQVLGQGPQFIFQYYEKEERGRGNFPDRFSARQFPNYSSELNVNALLLGDSALYLCASVRGASGANVLTFGAGSRLTVL.